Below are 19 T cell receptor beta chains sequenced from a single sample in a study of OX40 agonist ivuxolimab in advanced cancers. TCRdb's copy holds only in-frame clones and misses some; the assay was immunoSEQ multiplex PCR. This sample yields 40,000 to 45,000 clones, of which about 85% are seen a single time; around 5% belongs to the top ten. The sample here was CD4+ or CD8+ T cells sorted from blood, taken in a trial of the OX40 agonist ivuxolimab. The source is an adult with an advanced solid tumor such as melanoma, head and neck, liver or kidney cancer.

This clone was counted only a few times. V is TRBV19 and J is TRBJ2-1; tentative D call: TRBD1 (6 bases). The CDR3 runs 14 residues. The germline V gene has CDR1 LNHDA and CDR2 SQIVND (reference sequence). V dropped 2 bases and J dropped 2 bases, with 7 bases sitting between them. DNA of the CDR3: TGTGCCAGTAGTATACAGGGGACCTACAATGAGCAGTTCTTC. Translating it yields CASSIQGTYNEQFF.

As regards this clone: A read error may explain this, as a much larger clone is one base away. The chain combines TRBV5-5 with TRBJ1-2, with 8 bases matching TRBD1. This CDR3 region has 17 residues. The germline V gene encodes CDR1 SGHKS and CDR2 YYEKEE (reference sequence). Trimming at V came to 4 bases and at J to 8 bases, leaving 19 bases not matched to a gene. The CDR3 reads CASSQESAQGAYKGYTF. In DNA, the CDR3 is TGTGCCAGCAGCCAAGAGAGTGCTCAGGGGGCGTATAAAGGCTACACCTTC. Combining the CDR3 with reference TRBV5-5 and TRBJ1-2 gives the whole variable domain DAGVTQSPTHLIKTRGQQVTLRCSPISGHKSVSWYQQVLGQGPQFIFQYYEKEERGRGNFPDRFSARQFPNYSSELNVNALLLGDSALYLCASSQESAQGAYKGYTFGSGTRLTVV.

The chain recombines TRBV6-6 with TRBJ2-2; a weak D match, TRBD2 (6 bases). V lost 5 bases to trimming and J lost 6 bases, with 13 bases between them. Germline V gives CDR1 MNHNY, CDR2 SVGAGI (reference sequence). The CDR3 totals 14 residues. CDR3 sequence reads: CASSPMSSAGELFF. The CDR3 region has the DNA TGTGCCAGCAGTCCTATGTCTAGCGCCGGGGAGCTGTTTTTT.

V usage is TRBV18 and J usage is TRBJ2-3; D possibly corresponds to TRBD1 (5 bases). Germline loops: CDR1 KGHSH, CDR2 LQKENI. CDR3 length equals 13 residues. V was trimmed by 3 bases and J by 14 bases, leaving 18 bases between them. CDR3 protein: CASSPSGNGELYF. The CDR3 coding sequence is TGTGCCAGCTCACCTTCAGGGAACGGCGAGCTGTATTTT.

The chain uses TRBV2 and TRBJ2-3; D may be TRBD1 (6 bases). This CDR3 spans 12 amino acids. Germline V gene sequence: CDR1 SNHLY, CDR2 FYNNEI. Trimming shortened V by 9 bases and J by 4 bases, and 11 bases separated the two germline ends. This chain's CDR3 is CARRQVADTQYF. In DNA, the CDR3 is TGTGCCAGACGACAGGTTGCAGATACGCAGTATTTT.

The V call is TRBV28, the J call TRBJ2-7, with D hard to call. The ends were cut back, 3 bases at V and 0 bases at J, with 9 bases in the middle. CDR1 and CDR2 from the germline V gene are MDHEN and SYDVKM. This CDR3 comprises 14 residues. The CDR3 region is CASSLTGNSYEQYF. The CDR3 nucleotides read TGTGCCAGCAGTTTGACTGGAAACTCCTACGAGCAGTACTTC.

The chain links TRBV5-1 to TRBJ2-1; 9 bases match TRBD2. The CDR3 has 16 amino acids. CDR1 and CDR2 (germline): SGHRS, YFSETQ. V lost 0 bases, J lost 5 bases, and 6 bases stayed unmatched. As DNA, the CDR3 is TGCGCCAGCAGCTTGGCCGGGCGGGAGGGTCACAATGAGCAGTTCTTC. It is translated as CASSLAGREGHNEQFF.

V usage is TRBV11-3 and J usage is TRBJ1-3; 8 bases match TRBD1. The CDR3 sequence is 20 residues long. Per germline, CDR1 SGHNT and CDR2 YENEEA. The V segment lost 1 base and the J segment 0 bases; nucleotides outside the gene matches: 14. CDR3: CASSLVVRGLTPSSGNTIYF. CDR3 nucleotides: TGTGCCAGCAGCTTAGTGGTCAGGGGGCTAACCCCGAGCTCTGGAAACACCATATATTTT.

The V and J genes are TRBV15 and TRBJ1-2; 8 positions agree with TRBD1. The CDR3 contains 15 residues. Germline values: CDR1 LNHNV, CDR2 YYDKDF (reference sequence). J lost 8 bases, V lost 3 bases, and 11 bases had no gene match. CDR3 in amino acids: CATSRDRVFSAGYTF. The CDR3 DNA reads TGTGCCACCAGCAGGGACAGGGTTTTTTCTGCGGGCTACACCTTC. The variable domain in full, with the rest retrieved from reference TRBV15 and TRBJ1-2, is DAMVIQNPRYQVTQFGKPVTLSCSQTLNHNVMYWYQQKSSQAPKLLFHYYDKDFNNEADTPDNFQSRRPNTSFCFLDIRSPGLGDTAMYLCATSRDRVFSAGYTFGSGTRLTVV.

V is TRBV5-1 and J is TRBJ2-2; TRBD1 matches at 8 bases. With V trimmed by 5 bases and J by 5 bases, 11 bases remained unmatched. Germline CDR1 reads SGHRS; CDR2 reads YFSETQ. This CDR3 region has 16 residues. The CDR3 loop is CASSKRTGSTTGELFF. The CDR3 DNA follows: TGCGCCAGCAGTAAACGGACAGGGTCAACGACCGGGGAGCTGTTTTTT. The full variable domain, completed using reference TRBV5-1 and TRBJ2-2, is KAGVTQTPRYLIKTRGQQVTLSCSPISGHRSVSWYQQTPGQGLQFLFEYFSETQRNKGNFPGRFSGRQFSNSRSEMNVSTLELGDSALYLCASSKRTGSTTGELFFGEGSRLTVL.

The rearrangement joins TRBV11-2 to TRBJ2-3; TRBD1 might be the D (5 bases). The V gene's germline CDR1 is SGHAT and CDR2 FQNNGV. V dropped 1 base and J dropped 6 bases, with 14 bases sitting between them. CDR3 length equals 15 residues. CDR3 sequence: CASSLGSGLLDTQYF. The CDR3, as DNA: TGTGCCAGCAGCTTAGGCTCAGGGTTGTTGGATACGCAGTATTTT. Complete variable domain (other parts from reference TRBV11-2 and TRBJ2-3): EAGVAQSPRYKIIEKRQSVAFWCNPISGHATLYWYQQILGQGPKLLIQFQNNGVVDDSQLPKDRFSAERLKGVDSTLKIQPAKLEDSAVYLCASSLGSGLLDTQYFGPGTRLTVL.

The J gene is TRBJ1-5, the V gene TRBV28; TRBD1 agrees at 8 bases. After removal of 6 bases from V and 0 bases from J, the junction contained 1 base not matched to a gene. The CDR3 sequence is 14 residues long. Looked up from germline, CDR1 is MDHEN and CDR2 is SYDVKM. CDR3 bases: TGTGCCAGCAGACAGGGGGGTAGCAATCAGCCCCAGCATTTT. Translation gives CASRQGGSNQPQHF.

CDR3 DNA: TGTGCCAGCTCACCCCTCGACAGGGCTGGAAACACCATATATTTT. Translating it yields CASSPLDRAGNTIYF. The chain couples TRBV18 to TRBJ1-3; the match to TRBD1 covers 7 bases. CDR3 length: 15 residues. CDR1 and CDR2 from the germline V gene are KGHSH and LQKENI. V dropped 3 bases and J dropped 2; count of bases not matched to a gene: 4. The whole variable domain, remainder taken from reference TRBV18 and TRBJ1-3, is NAGVMQNPRHLVRRRGQEARLRCSPMKGHSHVYWYRQLPEEGLKFMVYLQKENIIDESGMPKERFSAEFPKEGPSILRIQQVVRGDSAAYFCASSPLDRAGNTIYFGEGSWLTVV.

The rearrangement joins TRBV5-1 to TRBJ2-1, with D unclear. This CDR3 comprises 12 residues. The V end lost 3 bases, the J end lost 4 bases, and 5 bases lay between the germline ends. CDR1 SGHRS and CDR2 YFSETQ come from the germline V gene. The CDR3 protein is CASSSTYNEQFF. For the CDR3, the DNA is TGCGCCAGCAGCTCGACATACAATGAGCAGTTCTTC.

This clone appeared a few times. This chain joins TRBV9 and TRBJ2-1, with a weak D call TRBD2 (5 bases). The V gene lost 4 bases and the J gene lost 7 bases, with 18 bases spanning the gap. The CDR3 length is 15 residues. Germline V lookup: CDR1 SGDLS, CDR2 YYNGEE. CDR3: CASSSGLQSTNEQFF. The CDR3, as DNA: TGTGCCAGCAGCTCTGGACTTCAGAGTACGAATGAGCAGTTCTTC.

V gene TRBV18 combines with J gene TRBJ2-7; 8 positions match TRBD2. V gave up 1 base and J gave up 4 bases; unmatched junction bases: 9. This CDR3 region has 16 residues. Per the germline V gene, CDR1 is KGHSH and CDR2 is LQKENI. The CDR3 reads CASSPLGSGRSYEQYF. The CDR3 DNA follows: TGTGCCAGCTCACCACTAGGGAGCGGGAGATCGTACGAGCAGTACTTC.

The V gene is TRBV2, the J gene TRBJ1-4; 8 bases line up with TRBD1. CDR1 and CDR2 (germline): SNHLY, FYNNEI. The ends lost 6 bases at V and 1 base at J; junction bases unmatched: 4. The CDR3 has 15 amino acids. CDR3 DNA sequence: TGTGCCAGCAGGGACAGGGTGATAACTAATGAAAAACTGTTTTTT. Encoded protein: CASRDRVITNEKLFF. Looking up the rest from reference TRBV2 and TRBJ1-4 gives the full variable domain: EPEVTQTPSHQVTQMGQEVILRCVPISNHLYFYWYRQILGQKVEFLVSFYNNEISEKSEIFDDQFSVERPDGSNFTLKIRSTKLEDSAMYFCASRDRVITNEKLFFGSGTQLSVL.

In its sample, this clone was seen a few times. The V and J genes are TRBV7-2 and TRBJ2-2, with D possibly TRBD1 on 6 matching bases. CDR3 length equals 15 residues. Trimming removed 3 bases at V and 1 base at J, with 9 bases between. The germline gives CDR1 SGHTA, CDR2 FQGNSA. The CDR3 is CASSFRGMNTGELFF. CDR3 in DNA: TGTGCCAGCAGCTTTAGGGGGATGAACACCGGGGAGCTGTTTTTT.

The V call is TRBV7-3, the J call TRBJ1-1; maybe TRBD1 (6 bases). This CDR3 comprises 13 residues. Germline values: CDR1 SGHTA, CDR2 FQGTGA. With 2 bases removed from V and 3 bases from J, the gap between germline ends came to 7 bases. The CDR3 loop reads CASSLQGHTEAFF. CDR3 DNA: TGTGCCAGCAGCTTACAGGGGCACACTGAAGCTTTCTTT.